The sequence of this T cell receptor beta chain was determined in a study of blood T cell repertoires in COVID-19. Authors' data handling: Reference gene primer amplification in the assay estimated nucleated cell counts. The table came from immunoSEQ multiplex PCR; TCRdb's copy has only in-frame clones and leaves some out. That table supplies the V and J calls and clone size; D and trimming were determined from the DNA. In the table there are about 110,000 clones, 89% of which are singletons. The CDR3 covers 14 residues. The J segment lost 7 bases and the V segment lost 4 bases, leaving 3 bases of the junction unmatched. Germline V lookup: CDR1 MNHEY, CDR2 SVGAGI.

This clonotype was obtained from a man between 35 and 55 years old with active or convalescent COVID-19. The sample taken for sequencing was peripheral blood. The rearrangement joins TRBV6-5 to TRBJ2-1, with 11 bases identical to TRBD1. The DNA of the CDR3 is TGTGCCAGCAGTTCTGGACAGGGGGCGAATGAGCAGTTCTTC. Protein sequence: CASSSGQGANEQFF.